The T cell receptor beta chain under discussion was sequenced for a study of radiotherapy plus CTLA-4 blockade in lung cancer. A word on this clone: The identical CDR3 is also encoded by other nucleotide sequences in the sample.

V was pared by 3 bases and J by 2 bases, with 6 bases between. The CDR3 has 13 residues. Germline V lookup: CDR1 KGHSH, CDR2 LQKENI. The repertoire was sequenced with immunoSEQ multiplex PCR; TCRdb's copy has only in-frame clones and lacks some. The profile shows about 1,500 clones, roughly nine tenths of them singletons. This clonotype was sampled from a human donor with non-small cell lung cancer who had a complete response to radiotherapy plus ipilimumab. The genes are TRBV18 and TRBJ2-3, with TRBD2 as a possible D gene (5 bases). The sequenced sample was tumor tissue, obtained from a patient treated with radiotherapy plus ipilimumab. As DNA, the CDR3 is TGTGCCAGCTCACCCGGGGACACAGATACGCAGTATTTT. Translating gives CASSPGDTDTQYF.